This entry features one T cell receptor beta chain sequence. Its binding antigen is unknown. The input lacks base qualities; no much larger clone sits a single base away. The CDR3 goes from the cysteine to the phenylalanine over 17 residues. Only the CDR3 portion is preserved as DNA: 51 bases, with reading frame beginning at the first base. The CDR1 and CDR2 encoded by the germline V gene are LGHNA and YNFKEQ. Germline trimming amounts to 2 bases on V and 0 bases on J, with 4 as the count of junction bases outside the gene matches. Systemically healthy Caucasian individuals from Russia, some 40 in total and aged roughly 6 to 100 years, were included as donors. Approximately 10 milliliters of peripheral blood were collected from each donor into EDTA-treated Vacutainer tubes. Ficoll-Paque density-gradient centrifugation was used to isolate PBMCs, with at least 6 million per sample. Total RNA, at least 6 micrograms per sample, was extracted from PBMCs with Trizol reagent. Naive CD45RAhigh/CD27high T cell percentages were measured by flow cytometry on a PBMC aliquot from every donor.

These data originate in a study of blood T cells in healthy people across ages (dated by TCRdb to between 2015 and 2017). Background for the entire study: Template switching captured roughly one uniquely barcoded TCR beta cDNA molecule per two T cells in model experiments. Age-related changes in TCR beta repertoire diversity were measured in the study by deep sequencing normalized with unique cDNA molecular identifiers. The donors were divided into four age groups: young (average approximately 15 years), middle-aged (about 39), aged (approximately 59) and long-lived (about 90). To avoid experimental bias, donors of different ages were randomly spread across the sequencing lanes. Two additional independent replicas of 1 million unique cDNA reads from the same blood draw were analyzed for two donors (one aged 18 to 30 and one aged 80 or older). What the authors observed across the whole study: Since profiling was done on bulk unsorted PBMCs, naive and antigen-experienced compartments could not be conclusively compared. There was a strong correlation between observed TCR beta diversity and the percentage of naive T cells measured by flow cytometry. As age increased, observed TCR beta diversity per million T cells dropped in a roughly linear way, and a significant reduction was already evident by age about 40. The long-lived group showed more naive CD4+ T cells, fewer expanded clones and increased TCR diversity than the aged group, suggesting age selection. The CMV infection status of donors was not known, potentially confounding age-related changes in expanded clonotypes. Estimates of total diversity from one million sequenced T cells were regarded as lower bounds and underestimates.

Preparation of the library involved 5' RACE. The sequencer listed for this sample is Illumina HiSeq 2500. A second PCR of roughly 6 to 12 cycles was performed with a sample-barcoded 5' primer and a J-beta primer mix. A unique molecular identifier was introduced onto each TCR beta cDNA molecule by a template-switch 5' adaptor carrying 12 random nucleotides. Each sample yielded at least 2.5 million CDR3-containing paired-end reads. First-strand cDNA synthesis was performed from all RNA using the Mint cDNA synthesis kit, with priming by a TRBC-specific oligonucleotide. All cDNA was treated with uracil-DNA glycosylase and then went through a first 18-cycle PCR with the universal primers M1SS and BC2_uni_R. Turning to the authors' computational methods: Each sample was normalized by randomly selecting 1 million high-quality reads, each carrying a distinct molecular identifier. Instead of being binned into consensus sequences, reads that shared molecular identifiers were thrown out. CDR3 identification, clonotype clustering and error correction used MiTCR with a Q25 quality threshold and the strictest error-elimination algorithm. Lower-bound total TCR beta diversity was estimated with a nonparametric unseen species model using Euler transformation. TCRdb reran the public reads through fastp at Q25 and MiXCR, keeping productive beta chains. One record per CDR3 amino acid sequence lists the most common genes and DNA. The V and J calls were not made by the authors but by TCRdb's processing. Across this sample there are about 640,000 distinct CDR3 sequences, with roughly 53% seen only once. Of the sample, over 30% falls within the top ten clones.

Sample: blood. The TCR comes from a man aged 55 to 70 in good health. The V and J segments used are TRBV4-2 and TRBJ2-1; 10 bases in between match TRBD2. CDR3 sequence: CASSQRASGGSYNEQFF. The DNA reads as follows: TGTGCCAGCAGCCAACGGGCTAGCGGGGGCTCCTACAATGAGCAGTTCTTC.